The 6 T cell receptor beta chains below all came from one sample that was sequenced in a study of shared clonotypes between healthy human individuals. TCRdb keeps only in-frame clones here, not all; method: immunoSEQ multiplex PCR. The sample lists more than 2 million clones; over 85% were seen once. Input material: naive CD4+ T cells sorted from blood. Subset of the sample: CD45RA+ positively selected. The receptors come from a man aged 18 to 29 in good health.

The chain uses TRBV10-3 and TRBJ1-5; 7 positions match TRBD1. Losses at the gene ends were 10 bases for V and 1 base for J; bases not matched to a gene: 7. The CDR3 is made up of 14 amino acids. Per the germline V gene, CDR1 is ENHRY and CDR2 is SYGVKD. CDR3 bases: TGTGCCACCGACAGGGCCGGGAGCAATCAGCCCCAGCATTTT. Residues: CATDRAGSNQPQHF.

The gene calls are TRBV18 and TRBJ1-5; D is perhaps TRBD1 (6 bases). CDR3 length: 16 residues. V dropped 4 bases and J dropped 6 bases, with 19 bases sitting between them. Germline CDR1 KGHSH, CDR2 LQKENI. The CDR3 reads CASSHTGTSYTQPQHF. DNA of the CDR3: TGTGCCAGCTCACACACCGGGACATCATATACTCAGCCCCAGCATTTT.

The V and J genes are TRBV6-5 and TRBJ2-3; 8 positions match TRBD1. CDR3 length: 15 amino acids. Germline V gene sequence: CDR1 MNHEY, CDR2 SVGAGI. The CDR3: CATRDPGGGTDTQYF. The CDR3 bases are TGTGCAACGAGGGACCCAGGGGGCGGGACAGATACGCAGTATTTT.

The chain has TRBV30 and TRBJ1-1; D remains ambiguous. The CDR3 is 15 residues long. The V gene lost 7 bases and the J gene lost 0 bases, with 18 bases spanning the gap. CDR1 is GTSNPN and CDR2 is SVGIG in the germline V gene (reference sequence). The CDR3 nucleotides read TGTGCCTCCATCCTGAAAGTCCGAATGAACACTGAAGCTTTCTTT. It is translated as CASILKVRMNTEAFF.

The V and J genes are TRBV25-1 and TRBJ2-1; D is uncertain. In germline, CDR1 is MGHDK, CDR2 SYGVNS. V lost 4 bases and J 12 bases, leaving 16 bases between the germline ends. The CDR3 covers 13 residues. The CDR3, as DNA: TGTGCCAGCAGTGCCCCCCTTATAAGCCGGCAGTTCTTC. Translated: CASSAPLISRQFF. Full variable domain (remainder filled in from reference TRBV25-1 and TRBJ2-1): EADIYQTPRYLVIGTGKKITLECSQTMGHDKMYWYQQDPGMELHLIHYSYGVNSTEKGDLSSESTVSRIRTEHFPLTLESARPSHTSQYLCASSAPLISRQFFGPGTRLTVL.

This clone has only one observation. The J gene is TRBJ2-1, the V gene TRBV5-1; TRBD1 matches 9 bases. V gave up 0 bases and J gave up 4 bases; unmatched junction bases: 17. In germline, CDR1 is SGHRS, CDR2 YFSETQ. The CDR3 totals 20 residues. DNA for the CDR3: TGCGCCAGCAGCTTGGGGTCCAAGGCCGGCTTGGGGACAGGGTACAATGAGCAGTTCTTC. It is translated as CASSLGSKAGLGTGYNEQFF.